The T cell receptor (beta chain) described here comes from a study of blood T cell repertoires in COVID-19. Across the whole study: Samples came from the United States, Italy and Spain, spanning acute and convalescent COVID-19. T cells, B-cell-depleted T cells, or PBMCs supplied cDNA or gDNA.

The Seattle patients, enrolled during active infection, were followed longitudinally. Trimming removed 1 base at V and 8 bases at J, with 9 bases between. This CDR3 is built from 14 residues. Germline values: CDR1 SGHAT, CDR2 FQNNGV. Assay: immunoSEQ multiplex PCR; the TCRdb copy retains only in-frame clones and omits some. The table includes 180,000 or so clones, about 81% detected once. Sequenced: peripheral blood. This TCR was recovered from a woman older than 75 with COVID-19, enrolled during active disease. The rearrangement uses TRBV11-2 and TRBJ1-6; tentatively, D is TRBD1 (6 bases). Here the CDR3 DNA reads TGTGCCAGCAGCTTAGGGCAGGGGCATTCACCCCTCCACTTT. Amino acid sequence: CASSLGQGHSPLHF.